What follows are 27 T cell receptor beta chains derived from one specimen sequenced in a study of identical twins. MiXCR, run by TCRdb on the 5' RACE reads, gives a single entry per CDR3 protein. The data contain about 390,000 distinct CDR3 sequences, 9% to 10% of them singletons. Sequencing was carried out using naive T cells sorted from blood. These receptors were collected from a woman aged 45 to 65 in good health.

This clonotype has at least ten counts. The chain combines TRBV29-1 with TRBJ2-3; 11 nucleotides agree with TRBD1. The trim removed 7 bases at V and 5 bases at J, leaving 5 bases unmatched. The length of the CDR3 is 13 residues. CDR1 SQVTM and CDR2 ANQGSEA come from the germline V gene. CDR3 bases: TGCAGCGCCAGGGACAGGGGGATAGATACGCAGTATTTT. Amino acids: CSARDRGIDTQYF.

This chain links TRBV29-1 with TRBJ2-1; no definite D call. The germline gives CDR1 SQVTM, CDR2 ANQGSEA. CDR3 size: 12 residues. Trimming took off 3 bases at V and 5 bases at J, with 8 bases between the two ends. Here the CDR3 DNA reads TGCAGCGTTGATCCTCGTGACAATGAGCAGTTCTTC. This translates into CSVDPRDNEQFF.

This clonotype was observed at least ten times. The chain uses TRBV24-1 and TRBJ2-7; D not certain. Trimming left V 3 bases short and J 0 bases short, with 5 bases between. This CDR3 has 13 amino acids. CDR1 is KGHDR, CDR2 SFDVKD, per germline. The CDR3 is CATSDPSSYEQYF. CDR3 nucleotides: TGTGCCACCAGTGATCCGAGCTCCTACGAGCAGTACTTC.

There are many counts of this clonotype. This chain links TRBV12-3 or TRBV12-4 with TRBJ2-5; D may be TRBD2 (6 bases). Trimming took 3 bases from V and 5 from J, leaving 10 bases between them. CDR3 length: 13 residues. The CDR3 nucleotides are TGTGCCAGCAGTTTCCCCGGGAGTGAGACCCAGTACTTC. Translated: CASSFPGSETQYF.

The V and J genes are TRBV5-1 and TRBJ2-3; 10 bases are a match to TRBD2. The CDR3 runs 15 residues. CDR1 is SGHRS, CDR2 YFSETQ, per germline. V dropped 4 bases and J dropped 5; count of bases not matched to a gene: 7. CDR3 bases: TGCGCCAGCAGCAAAGCGGGAGGGCCTGGAGATACGCAGTATTTT. It codes for CASSKAGGPGDTQYF.

This clonotype occurred a few times. The gene calls are TRBV5-5 and TRBJ1-3; TRBD1 agrees at 7 bases. Trimming at V came to 2 bases and at J to 2 bases, leaving 4 bases not matched to a gene. Germline values: CDR1 SGHKS, CDR2 YYEKEE (reference sequence). CDR3 length: 15 residues. Here the CDR3 DNA reads TGTGCCAGCAGCTTCCAGGGGGATCCTGGAAACACCATATATTTT. Translation: CASSFQGDPGNTIYF. The variable domain in full, completed from reference TRBV5-5 and TRBJ1-3, reads DAGVTQSPTHLIKTRGQQVTLRCSPISGHKSVSWYQQVLGQGPQFIFQYYEKEERGRGNFPDRFSARQFPNYSSELNVNALLLGDSALYLCASSFQGDPGNTIYFGEGSWLTVV.

This clonotype was picked up a small number of times. The J gene is TRBJ2-2, the V gene TRBV7-9; the D is unclear. The V gene's germline CDR1 is SEHNR and CDR2 FQNEAQ (reference sequence). The CDR3 covers 15 residues. Trimming took 5 bases from V and 0 from J, leaving 10 bases between them. The chain's CDR3 is CASSQTLANTGELFF. The CDR3 DNA sequence: TGTGCCAGCAGCCAAACGCTAGCGAACACCGGGGAGCTGTTTTTT.

The sample holds a few counts of this clonotype. This chain links TRBV10-1 with TRBJ1-1, with TRBD1 matching 9 bases. CDR1 is WNHNN and CDR2 is SYGVQD in the germline V gene (reference sequence). After removal of 0 bases from V and 10 bases from J, the junction contained 6 bases not matched to a gene. The CDR3 runs 14 residues. In DNA form, the CDR3 reads TGCGCCAGCAGTGAGTCCGGACAGGGGTGGGGAGCTTTCTTT. It encodes CASSESGQGWGAFF.

Ten or more counts support this clonotype. The rearrangement uses TRBV3-1 and TRBJ2-1; the match to TRBD2 covers 11 bases. The germline V gene has CDR1 LGHDT and CDR2 YNNKEL (reference sequence). The CDR3 is 17 amino acids. Unmatched junction bases numbered 6, after V lost 2 bases and J lost 3 bases. In nucleotides, the CDR3 is TGTGCCAGCAGCCAACCTATGGGACTAGCGGACTACAATGAGCAGTTCTTC. The encoded protein is CASSQPMGLADYNEQFF.

In this sample, this clonotype turned up a few times. This chain joins TRBV7-3 and TRBJ2-5; 8 bases line up with TRBD1. V gave up 5 bases and J gave up 5 bases; unmatched junction bases: 4. This CDR3 is built from 13 residues. Germline V lookup: CDR1 SGHTA, CDR2 FQGTGA. The CDR3: CASSGPGGETQYF. CDR3 sequence (DNA): TGTGCCAGCAGCGGGCCAGGGGGCGAGACCCAGTACTTC.

Many counts were recorded for this clonotype. The chain couples TRBV25-1 to TRBJ1-6; TRBD1 aligns across 8 bases. CDR1 is MGHDK and CDR2 is SYGVNS in the germline V gene. The trim removed 2 bases at V and 7 bases at J, leaving 4 bases unmatched. The CDR3 loop spans 15 amino acids. The DNA for the CDR3 is TGTGCCAGCAGTGAACCAGGGGGCAAGAATTCACCCCTCCACTTT. Translated, it gives CASSEPGGKNSPLHF.

V is TRBV9 and J is TRBJ2-1; D not resolved. The length of the CDR3 is 14 residues. The V gene's germline CDR1 is SGDLS and CDR2 YYNGEE. Deletions cut 3 bases from V and 4 bases from J, with 11 bases between. The CDR3 protein is CASSAAGGYNEQFF. CDR3 bases: TGTGCCAGCAGCGCGGCCGGCGGTTACAATGAGCAGTTCTTC.

This clonotype was detected a few times. This chain uses TRBV20-1 with TRBJ2-3; tentatively, D is TRBD2 (5 bases). CDR3 length: 14 residues. Trimming pared 0 bases from V and 9 bases from J, leaving 16 bases between. Germline V lookup: CDR1 DFQATT, CDR2 SNEGSKA (reference sequence). Written as DNA, the CDR3 is TGCAGTGCTAGAGACCGCGGACTCTACGGGACGCAGTATTTT. It yields the protein CSARDRGLYGTQYF.

The chain joins TRBV27 to TRBJ2-6; D is tentatively TRBD1 or TRBD2 (5 bases each). The V end was cut by 5 bases, the J end by 4 bases, with 9 bases between. Germline-derived CDR1 and CDR2 are MNHEY and SMNVEV (reference sequence). The CDR3 has 14 amino acids. CDR3 DNA: TGTGCCAGCAGTCCCCGGGACGGGGCCAACGTCCTGACTTTC. It encodes CASSPRDGANVLTF.

The chain links TRBV6-5 to TRBJ2-7; 9 bases align to TRBD1. The germline gives CDR1 MNHEY, CDR2 SVGAGI. V shed 4 bases, J shed 5 bases, and the junction held 6 bases outside the gene matches. The CDR3 is 14 residues long. The CDR3 reads CASSSGWDRDEQYV. The CDR3 region has the DNA TGTGCCAGCAGTTCAGGGTGGGACAGGGACGAGCAGTACGTC.

The rearrangement links TRBV19 to TRBJ2-2, with no clear D. Germline V gene sequence: CDR1 LNHDA, CDR2 SQIVND (reference sequence). CDR3 size: 15 residues. The V end was cut by 2 bases, the J end by 0 bases, with 7 bases between. CDR3 loop: CASSIPVANTGELFF. DNA of the CDR3: TGTGCCAGTAGTATACCGGTAGCGAACACCGGGGAGCTGTTTTTT.

This clonotype was seen more than once but under ten times. The chain links TRBV10-3 to TRBJ2-7; D gene unclear. Trimming removed 2 bases at V and 0 bases at J, with 8 bases between. CDR1 and CDR2 from the germline V gene are ENHRY and SYGVKD. The CDR3 sequence is 14 residues long. CDR3 sequence reads: CAISEPLSSYEQYF. DNA of the CDR3: TGTGCCATCAGTGAGCCCCTAAGCTCCTACGAGCAGTACTTC.

The chain employs TRBV10-3 and TRBJ2-3; TRBD2 might be the D (6 bases). CDR1 and CDR2 from the germline V gene are ENHRY and SYGVKD. The V gene lost 7 bases and the J gene lost 7 bases, with 18 bases spanning the gap. This CDR3 has 14 residues. CDR3 sequence reads: CAIKRRLETNTQYF. The CDR3 nucleotides are TGTGCCATCAAAAGGAGACTAGAGACAAATACGCAGTATTTT.

The V call is TRBV2, the J call TRBJ2-3; no firm D call. Per the germline V gene, CDR1 is SNHLY and CDR2 is FYNNEI. The CDR3 length is 13 residues. V dropped 4 bases and J dropped 6 bases, with 11 bases sitting between them. This CDR3 reads CASSVRLSDTQYF. The CDR3 DNA is TGTGCCAGCAGTGTTAGACTCTCTGATACGCAGTATTTT.

This clonotype was seen repeatedly, ten times or more. The gene calls are TRBV6-5 and TRBJ1-2; weak D call: TRBD1 (5 bases). Germline CDR1 is MNHEY and CDR2 is SVGAGI. The CDR3 consists of 15 residues. Trimming shortened V by 4 bases and J by 6 bases, and 18 bases separated the two germline ends. The CDR3 spells CASSSGPKHLDGYTF. For the CDR3, the DNA is TGTGCCAGCAGTTCGGGACCCAAACATTTGGATGGCTACACCTTC.

This clonotype has only a few counts. The chain employs TRBV2 and TRBJ1-4; D is undetermined. Trimming removed 10 bases at V and 0 bases at J, with 9 bases between. CDR3 length equals 13 residues. Germline loops: CDR1 SNHLY, CDR2 FYNNEI. CDR3 sequence reads: CATAAATNEKLFF. The CDR3 bases are TGTGCCACAGCAGCGGCAACTAATGAAAAACTGTTTTTT. Full variable domain (remainder filled in from reference TRBV2 and TRBJ1-4): EPEVTQTPSHQVTQMGQEVILRCVPISNHLYFYWYRQILGQKVEFLVSFYNNEISEKSEIFDDQFSVERPDGSNFTLKIRSTKLEDSAMYFCATAAATNEKLFFGSGTQLSVL.

Only a few counts were recorded for this clonotype. The chain has TRBV29-1 and TRBJ2-5; D unclear. V was clipped by 4 bases and J by 3 bases, with 6 bases between them. CDR3 length: 11 residues. CDR1 is SQVTM and CDR2 is ANQGSEA in the germline V gene. The CDR3 coding sequence is TGCAGCGTTGTTTCCAAAGAGACCCAGTACTTC. Protein product: CSVVSKETQYF.

This clonotype came up a few times. The gene calls are TRBV19 and TRBJ2-7; D possibly corresponds to TRBD2 (6 bases). Between the trimmed V and J ends, which lost 6 bases and 7 bases, there was a span of 19 bases. The CDR3 has 14 amino acids. Germline CDR1 is LNHDA and CDR2 is SQIVND (reference sequence). CDR3 region: CASRKGLSRSEQYF. The CDR3 nucleotides read TGTGCCAGTAGGAAGGGACTCTCGCGTTCAGAGCAGTACTTC.

The chain uses TRBV27 and TRBJ1-2, with D possibly matching TRBD1 (5 bases). Germline CDR1 is MNHEY and CDR2 is SMNVEV (reference sequence). CDR3 length equals 14 residues. With 0 bases removed from V and 4 bases from J, the gap between germline ends came to 9 bases. The CDR3 region is CASSLSPGPYGYTF. For the CDR3, the DNA is TGTGCCAGCAGTTTATCTCCGGGGCCCTATGGCTACACCTTC.

The chain recombines TRBV4-1 with TRBJ2-7, with 7 bases identical to TRBD2. This CDR3 region has 15 residues. CDR1 is MGHRA and CDR2 is YSYEKL in the germline V gene. J was trimmed by 0 bases and V by 2 bases; bases with no gene match: 4. Written as DNA, the CDR3 is TGCGCCAGCAGCCAAAATCGGGACTACTCCTACGAGCAGTACTTC. As protein: CASSQNRDYSYEQYF.

J is TRBJ2-5 and V is TRBV14; maybe TRBD1 (7 bases). The germline V and J ends were trimmed by 5 bases and 2 bases, with 18 bases remaining between them. Germline V gene sequence: CDR1 SGHDN, CDR2 FVKESK. The CDR3 has 16 residues. Written as DNA, the CDR3 is TGTGCCAGCAGCTCCACCCGGGCGGGACAGCAAGAGACCCAGTACTTC. It yields the protein CASSSTRAGQQETQYF.

This clonotype occurred a few times. This chain joins TRBV29-1 and TRBJ2-1; TRBD1 matches 8 bases. Trimming at V came to 6 bases and at J to 0 bases, leaving 16 bases not matched to a gene. The V gene's germline CDR1 is SQVTM and CDR2 ANQGSEA. The CDR3 loop spans 18 amino acids. The chain's CDR3 is CSVSTGGTGLSSYNEQFF. DNA for the CDR3: TGCAGCGTCTCCACAGGGGGTACAGGCTTAAGCTCCTACAATGAGCAGTTCTTC.